These 17 T cell receptor beta chains were sequenced from one sample in a study of blood T cell repertoires in COVID-19. The data were produced by immunoSEQ multiplex PCR, yet TCRdb's version contains in-frame clones alone and is incomplete. The table shows roughly 68,000 clones, with 88% occurring only once. Sequenced input: peripheral blood. Every receptor here comes from a man aged 45-65 years with acute or convalescent COVID-19.

The chain carries TRBV9 and TRBJ2-1, with 10 bases matching TRBD2. This CDR3 spans 15 amino acids. Germline CDR1 SGDLS, CDR2 YYNGEE. Losses at the gene ends were 5 bases for V and 0 bases for J; bases not matched to a gene: 2. In DNA, the CDR3 is TGTGCCAGCAGTAGCGGGGGGAGCTCCTACAATGAGCAGTTCTTC. This encodes CASSSGGSSYNEQFF.

In this sample, this clone turned up once. Here the CDR3 reads CASSELSGGETQYF. CDR3 sequence (DNA): TGTGCCAGCAGTGAATTGTCAGGAGGAGAGACCCAGTACTTC. The rearrangement joins TRBV25-1 to TRBJ2-5; a weak D match, TRBD2 (5 bases). The CDR3 has 14 amino acids. Germline V CDR1 and CDR2: MGHDK, SYGVNS. V was clipped by 1 base and J by 4 bases, with 10 bases between them.

The chain employs TRBV15 and TRBJ1-5, with D perhaps matching TRBD1 (5 bases). Looked up from germline, CDR1 is LNHNV and CDR2 is YYDKDF (reference sequence). The CDR3 spans 15 residues. Between the trimmed V and J ends, which lost 0 bases and 7 bases, there was a span of 13 bases. CDR3 DNA: TGTGCCACCAGCAGAGATCGGCAGGGATGGCAGCCCCAGCATTTT. This gives the protein CATSRDRQGWQPQHF.

The chain employs TRBV7-3 and TRBJ1-2; possibly TRBD1 for D (6 bases). The CDR3 consists of 13 residues. Trimming removed 5 bases from V and 7 bases from J, with 14 bases in between. Germline V gives CDR1 SGHTA, CDR2 FQGTGA. DNA of the CDR3: TGTGCCAGCAGCCCAGGGGAACTAGGTGGCTACACCTTC. It is translated as CASSPGELGGYTF.

This chain uses TRBV13 with TRBJ1-1; unclear D gene. Per the germline V gene, CDR1 is PRHDT and CDR2 is FYEKMQ (reference sequence). The CDR3 is made up of 13 amino acids. V was cut by 2 bases and J by 0 bases, with 4 bases left in between. CDR3 coding DNA: TGTGCCAGCAGCTTACAGATGAACACTGAAGCTTTCTTT. The encoded protein is CASSLQMNTEAFF.

The chain uses TRBV11-2 and TRBJ2-3, with 12 bases fitting TRBD2. J lost 0 bases, V lost 0 bases, and 4 bases had no gene match. CDR1 and CDR2 from the germline V gene are SGHAT and FQNNGV. The CDR3 is made up of 18 amino acids. This CDR3 reads CASSLDGTSGFSTDTQYF. CDR3 nucleotide sequence: TGTGCCAGCAGCTTAGATGGGACTAGCGGGTTTAGCACAGATACGCAGTATTTT.

This chain joins TRBV6-1 and TRBJ1-1; tentative D call: TRBD1 (6 bases). Between the trimmed V and J ends, which lost 2 bases and 0 bases, there was a span of 16 bases. The CDR3 covers 17 residues. Germline V gene data show CDR1 as MNHNS and CDR2 as SASEGT. Here the CDR3 DNA reads TGTGCCAGCAGTGAAACCGACAGGCGATGGGTGAACACTGAAGCTTTCTTT. This translates into CASSETDRRWVNTEAFF.

The chain combines TRBV6-5 with TRBJ1-1; 9 positions agree with TRBD1. The germline CDR1 and CDR2 sequences are MNHEY and SVGAGI. V was clipped by 7 bases and J by 1 base; unmatched bases: 4. The CDR3 is 14 amino acids. The CDR3 DNA sequence: TGTGCCAGCATTATGGACAGGGGGAACACTGAAGCTTTCTTT. Protein product: CASIMDRGNTEAFF.

Remarks on this clone: A read error may account for a junction end that differs from germline. The chain links TRBV7-7 to TRBJ2-7, with 9 bases that match TRBD2. The CDR3 is 19 amino acids. Per germline, CDR1 SSHAT and CDR2 FNYEAQ (reference sequence). The CDR3 sequence is CASSFRPGGCGGANYEQYF. In DNA, the CDR3 is TGTGCTAGCAGCTTCCGTCCAGGAGGCTGCGGGGGGGCCAATTACGAGCAGTACTTC.

The chain has TRBV2 and TRBJ2-7; weak D call: TRBD1 (6 bases). With 9 bases removed from V and 3 bases from J, the gap between germline ends came to 12 bases. The CDR3 is made up of 12 amino acids. Germline V gene sequence: CDR1 SNHLY, CDR2 FYNNEI. The CDR3 nucleotides are TGTGCCAGGAGGACAGATAACTACGAGCAGTACTTC. Residues: CARRTDNYEQYF.

In this sample, this clone turned up once. V and J are TRBV11-1 and TRBJ2-7; D is perhaps TRBD2 (7 bases). V lost 0 bases, J lost 4 bases, and 13 bases lay in between. The CDR3 is 15 amino acids. The V gene's germline CDR1 is SGHAT and CDR2 FQDESV (reference sequence). In DNA form, the CDR3 reads TGTGCCAGCAGCTTAGCGCTGGGGGGGCGGTACGAGCAGTACTTC. Translation: CASSLALGGRYEQYF.

CDR3 amino acids: CASSTTGGNNSPLHF. The CDR3 DNA reads TGTGCCAGTAGTACCACAGGGGGCAATAATTCACCCCTCCACTTT. The chain is built from TRBV19 and TRBJ1-6, with 9 bases fitting TRBD1. V dropped 4 bases and J dropped 5; count of bases not matched to a gene: 3. From germline, CDR1 is LNHDA and CDR2 SQIVND (reference sequence). The CDR3 has 15 amino acids.

On this clone itself: Germline is not matched at one junction end, which may reflect a read error. The J gene is TRBJ2-3, the V gene TRBV7-7, with 10 bases that match TRBD1. The CDR3 loop spans 14 amino acids. Germline lookup yields CDR1 SSHAT and CDR2 FNYEAQ (reference sequence). CDR3 loop: CASSEGTGEATQYF. CDR3 DNA: TGTGCTAGCAGCGAGGGGACAGGGGAGGCTACGCAGTATTTT. Full variable domain (remainder filled in from reference TRBV7-7 and TRBJ2-3): GAGVSQSPRYKVTKRGQDVTLRCDPISSHATLYWYQQALGQGPEFLTYFNYEAQPDKSGLPSDRFSAERPEGSISTLTIQRTEQRDSAMYRCASSEGTGEATQYFGPGTRLTVL.

The chain carries TRBV24-1 and TRBJ1-2, with 8 bases that match TRBD1. There are 13 residues in the CDR3. The V gene's germline CDR1 is KGHDR and CDR2 SFDVKD. Germline trimming cut 7 bases from V and 8 bases from J; bases unmatched to any gene: 8. The CDR3 loop is CATRGLGQGGYTF. The CDR3 DNA follows: TGTGCCACCAGAGGCCTTGGACAGGGCGGCTACACCTTC.

DNA for the CDR3: TGTGCCAGCGGACTAGGAGCCGAGCAGTACTTC. Its protein is CASGLGAEQYF. The gene calls are TRBV5-8 and TRBJ2-7; 7 positions agree with TRBD2. Losses at the gene ends were 7 bases for V and 6 bases for J; bases not matched to a gene: 4. Per the germline V gene, CDR1 is SGHTS and CDR2 is YDEGEE. The CDR3 length is 11 residues.

The V call is TRBV5-1, the J call TRBJ1-1; 7 bases agree with TRBD1. The CDR3 length is 17 residues. The germline gives CDR1 SGHRS, CDR2 YFSETQ. V was pared by 0 bases and J by 4 bases, with 12 bases of the junction left unmatched. The CDR3 DNA reads TGCGCCAGCAGCTTGGTGATAACAGGGGATTTGGGCACTGAAGCTTTCTTT. Its protein product is CASSLVITGDLGTEAFF. Supplemented by reference TRBV5-1 and TRBJ1-1, the full variable domain reads KAGVTQTPRYLIKTRGQQVTLSCSPISGHRSVSWYQQTPGQGLQFLFEYFSETQRNKGNFPGRFSGRQFSNSRSEMNVSTLELGDSALYLCASSLVITGDLGTEAFFGQGTRLTVV.

The chain combines TRBV18 with TRBJ2-1; 9 bases agree with TRBD1. The germline CDR1 and CDR2 sequences are KGHSH and LQKENI. After removal of 2 bases from V and 7 bases from J, the junction contained 6 bases not matched to a gene. CDR3 length: 15 amino acids. Here the CDR3 reads CASSPMGQGKNEQFF. In DNA form, the CDR3 reads TGTGCCAGCTCACCAATGGGACAGGGTAAAAATGAGCAGTTCTTC.